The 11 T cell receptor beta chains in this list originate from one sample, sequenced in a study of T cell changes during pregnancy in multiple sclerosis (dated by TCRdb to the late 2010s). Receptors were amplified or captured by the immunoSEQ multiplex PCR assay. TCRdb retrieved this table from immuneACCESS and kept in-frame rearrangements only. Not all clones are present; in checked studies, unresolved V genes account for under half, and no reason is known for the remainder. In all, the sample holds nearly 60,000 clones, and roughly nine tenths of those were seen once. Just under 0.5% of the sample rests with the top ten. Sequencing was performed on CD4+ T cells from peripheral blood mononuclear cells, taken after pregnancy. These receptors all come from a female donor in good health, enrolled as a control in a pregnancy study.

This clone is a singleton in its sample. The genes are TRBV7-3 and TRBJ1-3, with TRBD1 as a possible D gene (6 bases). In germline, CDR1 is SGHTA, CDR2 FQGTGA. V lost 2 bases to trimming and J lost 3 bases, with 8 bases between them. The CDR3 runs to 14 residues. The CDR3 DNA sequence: TGTGCCAGCAGCTTACGAGGGGGTGGAAACACCATATATTTT. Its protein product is CASSLRGGGNTIYF.

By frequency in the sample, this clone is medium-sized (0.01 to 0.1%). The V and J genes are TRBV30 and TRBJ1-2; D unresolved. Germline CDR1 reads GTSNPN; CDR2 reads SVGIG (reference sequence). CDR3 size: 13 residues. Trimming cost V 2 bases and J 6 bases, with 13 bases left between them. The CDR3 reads CAWSLYISHGYTF. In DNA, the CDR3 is TGTGCCTGGAGTCTGTACATATCCCATGGCTACACCTTC.

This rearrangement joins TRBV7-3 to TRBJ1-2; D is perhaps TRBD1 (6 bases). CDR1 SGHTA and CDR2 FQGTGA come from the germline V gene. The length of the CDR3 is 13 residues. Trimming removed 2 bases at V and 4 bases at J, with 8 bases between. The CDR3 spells CASSLEGGYGYTF. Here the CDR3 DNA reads TGTGCCAGCAGCTTAGAAGGGGGCTATGGCTACACCTTC. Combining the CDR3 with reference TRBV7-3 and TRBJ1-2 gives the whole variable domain GAGVSQTPSNKVTEKGKYVELRCDPISGHTALYWYRQSLGQGPEFLIYFQGTGAADDSGLPNDRFFAVRPEGSVSTLKIQRTERGDSAVYLCASSLEGGYGYTFGSGTRLTVV.

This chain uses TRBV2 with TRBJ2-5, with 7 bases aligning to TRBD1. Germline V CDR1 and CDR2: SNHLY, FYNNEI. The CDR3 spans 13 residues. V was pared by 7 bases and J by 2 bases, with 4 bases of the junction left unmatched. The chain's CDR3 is CASNRDRQETQYF. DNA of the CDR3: TGTGCCAGCAACCGGGACAGACAAGAGACCCAGTACTTC.

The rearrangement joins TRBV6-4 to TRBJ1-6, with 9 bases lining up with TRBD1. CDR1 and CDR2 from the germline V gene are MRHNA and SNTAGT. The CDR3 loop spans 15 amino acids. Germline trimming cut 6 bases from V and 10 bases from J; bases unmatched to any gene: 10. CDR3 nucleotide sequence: TGTGCCAGCAGGCCGGGACAGGGACAAGAATCACCCCTCCACTTT. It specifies CASRPGQGQESPLHF.

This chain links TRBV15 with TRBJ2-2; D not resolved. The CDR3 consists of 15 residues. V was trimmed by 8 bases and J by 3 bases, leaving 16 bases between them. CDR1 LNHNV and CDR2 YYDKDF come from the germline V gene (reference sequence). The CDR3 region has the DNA TGTGCCACCGAGGAGTTCTTGTCGGACACCGGGGAGCTGTTTTTT. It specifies CATEEFLSDTGELFF.

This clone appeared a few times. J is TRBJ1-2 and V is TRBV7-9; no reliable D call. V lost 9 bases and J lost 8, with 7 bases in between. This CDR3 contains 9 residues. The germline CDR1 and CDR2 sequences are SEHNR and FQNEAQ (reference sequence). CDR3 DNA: TGTGCCAGTGGAGACGGCTACACCTTC. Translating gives CASGDGYTF.

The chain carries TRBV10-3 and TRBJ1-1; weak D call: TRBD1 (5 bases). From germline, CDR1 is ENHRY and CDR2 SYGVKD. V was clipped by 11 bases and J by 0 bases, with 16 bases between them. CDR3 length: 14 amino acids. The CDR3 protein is CACIQDHMNTEAFF. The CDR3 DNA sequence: TGTGCCTGCATACAGGACCATATGAACACTGAAGCTTTCTTT.

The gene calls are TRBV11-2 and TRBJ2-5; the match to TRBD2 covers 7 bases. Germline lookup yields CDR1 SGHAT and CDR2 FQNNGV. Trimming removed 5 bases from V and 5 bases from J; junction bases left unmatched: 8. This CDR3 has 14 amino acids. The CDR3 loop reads CASSPMGGRETQYF. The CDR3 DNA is TGTGCCAGCAGCCCCATGGGGGGGAGGGAGACCCAGTACTTC.

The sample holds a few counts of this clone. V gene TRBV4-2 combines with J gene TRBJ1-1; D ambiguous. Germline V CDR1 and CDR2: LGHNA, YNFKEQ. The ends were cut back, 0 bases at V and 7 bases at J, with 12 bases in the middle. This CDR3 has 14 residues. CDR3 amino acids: CASSQERLLIEAFF. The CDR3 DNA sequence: TGTGCCAGCAGCCAAGAGAGGTTGCTGATTGAAGCTTTCTTT.

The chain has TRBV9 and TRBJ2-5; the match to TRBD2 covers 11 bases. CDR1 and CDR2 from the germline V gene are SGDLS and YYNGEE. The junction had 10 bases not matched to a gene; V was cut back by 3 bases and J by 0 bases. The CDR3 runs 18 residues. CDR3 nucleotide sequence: TGTGCCAGCAGCGCGGGACTAGCGGACCGATATTACCAAGAGACCCAGTACTTC. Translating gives CASSAGLADRYYQETQYF.